This entry features one TCR beta chain sequence. The antigen is unknown. Only in-frame clones appear in the TCRdb table, and some are missing; sequencing was by immunoSEQ multiplex PCR. The table shows about 96,000 clones, with roughly 87% occurring only once. This sample was taken from a study of OX40 agonist ivuxolimab in advanced cancers. The study's findings and limits: CD8+ T cells (on average) carried more expanded clones than CD4+ T cells.

The specimen was CD4+ or CD8+ T cells sorted from blood, collected in a trial of the OX40 agonist ivuxolimab. The source of this sequence is an adult with an advanced solid tumor such as melanoma, head and neck, liver or kidney cancer.

CDR3 bases: TGTGCCAGCAGCTTGGACGGCCAGATGTACGAGCAGTACTTC. Residues: CASSLDGQMYEQYF. The chain combines TRBV5-4 with TRBJ2-5; no clear D gene. The closer fit of TRBJ2-7 to the DNA end suggests the J call may be wrong. Germline V lookup: CDR1 SGHNT, CDR2 YYREEE (reference sequence). The CDR3 spans 14 residues.